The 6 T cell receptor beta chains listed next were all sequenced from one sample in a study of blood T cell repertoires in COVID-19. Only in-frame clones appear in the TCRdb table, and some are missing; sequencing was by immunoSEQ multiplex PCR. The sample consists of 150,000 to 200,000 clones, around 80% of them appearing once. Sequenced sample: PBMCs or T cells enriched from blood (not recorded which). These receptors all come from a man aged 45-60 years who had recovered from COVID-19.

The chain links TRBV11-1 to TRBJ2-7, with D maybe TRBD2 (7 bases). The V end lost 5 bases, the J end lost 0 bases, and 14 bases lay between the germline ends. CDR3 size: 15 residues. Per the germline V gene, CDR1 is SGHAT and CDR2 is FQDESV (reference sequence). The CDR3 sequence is CASSPRGGGSYEQYF. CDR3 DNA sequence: TGTGCCAGCAGCCCCCGAGGGGGGGGCTCCTACGAGCAGTACTTC. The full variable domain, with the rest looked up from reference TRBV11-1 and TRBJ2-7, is EAEVAQSPRYKITEKSQAVAFWCDPISGHATLYWYRQILGQGPELLVQFQDESVVDDSQLPKDRFSAERLKGVDSTLKIQPAELGDSAMYLCASSPRGGGSYEQYFGPGTRLTVT.

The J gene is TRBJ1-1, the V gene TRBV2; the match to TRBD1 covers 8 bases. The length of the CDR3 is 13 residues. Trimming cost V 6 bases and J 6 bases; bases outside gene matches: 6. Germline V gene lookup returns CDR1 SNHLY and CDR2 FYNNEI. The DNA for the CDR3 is TGTGCCAGCAGGGGACAGGCAAGGCCTGAAGCTTTCTTT. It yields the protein CASRGQARPEAFF.

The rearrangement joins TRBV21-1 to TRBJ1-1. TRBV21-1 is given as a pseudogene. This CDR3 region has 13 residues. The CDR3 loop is CARLGLTNTEAFF. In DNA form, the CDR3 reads TGTGCCAGGTTAGGACTCACAAACACTGAAGCTTTCTTT.

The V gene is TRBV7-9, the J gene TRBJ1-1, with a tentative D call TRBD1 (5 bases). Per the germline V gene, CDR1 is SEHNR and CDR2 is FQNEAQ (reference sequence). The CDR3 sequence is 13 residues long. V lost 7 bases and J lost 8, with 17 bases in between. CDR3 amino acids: CASNLPGTREAFF. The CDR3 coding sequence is TGTGCCAGCAATCTTCCCGGGACTAGGGAAGCTTTCTTT.

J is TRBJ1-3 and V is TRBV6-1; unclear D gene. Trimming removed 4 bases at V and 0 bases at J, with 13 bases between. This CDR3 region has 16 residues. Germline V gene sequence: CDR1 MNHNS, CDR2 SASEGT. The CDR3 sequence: CASSVAGSYSGNTIYF. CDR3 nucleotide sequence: TGTGCCAGCAGTGTGGCGGGGTCCTACTCTGGAAACACCATATATTTT.

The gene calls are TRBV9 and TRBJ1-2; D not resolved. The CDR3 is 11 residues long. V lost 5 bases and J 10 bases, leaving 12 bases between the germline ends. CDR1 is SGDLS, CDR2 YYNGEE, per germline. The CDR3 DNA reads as TGTGCCAGCAGTGCCCCGGTGGTCTACACCTTC. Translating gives CASSAPVVYTF.